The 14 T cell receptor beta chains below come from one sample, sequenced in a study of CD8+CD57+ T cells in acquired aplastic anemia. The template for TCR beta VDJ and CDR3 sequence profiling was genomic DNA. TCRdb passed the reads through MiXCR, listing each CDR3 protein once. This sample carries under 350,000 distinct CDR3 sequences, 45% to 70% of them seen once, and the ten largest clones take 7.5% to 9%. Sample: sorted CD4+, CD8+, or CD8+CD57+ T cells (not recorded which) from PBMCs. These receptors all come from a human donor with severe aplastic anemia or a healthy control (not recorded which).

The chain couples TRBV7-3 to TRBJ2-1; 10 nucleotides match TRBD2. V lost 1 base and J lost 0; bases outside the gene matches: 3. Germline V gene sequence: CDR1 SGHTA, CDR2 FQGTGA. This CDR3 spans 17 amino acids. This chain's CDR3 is CASSLNSGGSSYNEQFF. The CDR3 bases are TGTGCCAGCAGCTTAAATAGCGGGGGGTCCTCCTACAATGAGCAGTTCTTC.

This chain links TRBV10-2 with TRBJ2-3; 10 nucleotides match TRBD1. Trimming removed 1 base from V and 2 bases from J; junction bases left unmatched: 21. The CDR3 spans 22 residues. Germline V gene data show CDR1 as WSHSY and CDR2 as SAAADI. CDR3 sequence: CASSEWLRRQGAPLTTTDTQYF. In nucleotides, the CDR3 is TGCGCCAGCAGTGAGTGGTTAAGGAGACAGGGGGCACCCCTGACCACCACAGATACGCAGTATTTT.

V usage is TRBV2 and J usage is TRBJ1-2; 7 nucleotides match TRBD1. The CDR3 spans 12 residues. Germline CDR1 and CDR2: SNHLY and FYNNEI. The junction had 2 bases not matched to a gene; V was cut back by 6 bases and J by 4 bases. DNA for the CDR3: TGTGCCAGCAGGGGACAGATCTATGGCTACACCTTC. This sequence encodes CASRGQIYGYTF.

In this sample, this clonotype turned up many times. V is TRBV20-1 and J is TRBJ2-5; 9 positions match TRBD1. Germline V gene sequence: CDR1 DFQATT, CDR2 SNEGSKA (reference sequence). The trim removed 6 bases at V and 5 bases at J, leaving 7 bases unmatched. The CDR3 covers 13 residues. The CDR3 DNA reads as TGCAGTGCAAAGGGACAGGGTGAGGAGACCCAGTACTTC. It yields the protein CSAKGQGEETQYF.

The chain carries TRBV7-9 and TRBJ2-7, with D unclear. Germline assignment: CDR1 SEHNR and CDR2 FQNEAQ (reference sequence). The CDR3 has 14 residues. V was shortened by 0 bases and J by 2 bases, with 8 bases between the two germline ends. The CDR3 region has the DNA TGTGCCAGCAGCTTAGCAACGAACACCTACGAGCAGTACTTC. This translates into CASSLATNTYEQYF.

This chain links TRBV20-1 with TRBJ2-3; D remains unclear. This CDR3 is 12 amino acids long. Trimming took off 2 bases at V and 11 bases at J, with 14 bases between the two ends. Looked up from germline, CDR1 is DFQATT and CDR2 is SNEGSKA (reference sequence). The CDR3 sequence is CSARPPYNEQYF. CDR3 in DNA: TGCAGTGCTAGACCGCCGTACAATGAGCAGTATTTT.

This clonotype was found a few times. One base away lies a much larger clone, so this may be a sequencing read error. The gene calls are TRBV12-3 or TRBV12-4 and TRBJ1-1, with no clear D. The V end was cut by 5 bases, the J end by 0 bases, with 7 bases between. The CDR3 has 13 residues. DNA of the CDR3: TGTGCCAGCAGTCCTTACATGAACACTGAAGCTTTCTTT. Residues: CASSPYMNTEAFF.

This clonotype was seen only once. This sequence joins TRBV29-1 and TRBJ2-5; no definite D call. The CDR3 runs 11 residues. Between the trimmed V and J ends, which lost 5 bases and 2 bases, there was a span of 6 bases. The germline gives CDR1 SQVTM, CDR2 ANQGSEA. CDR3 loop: CSVLVQETQYF. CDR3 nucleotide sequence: TGCAGCGTTCTAGTTCAAGAGACCCAGTACTTC.

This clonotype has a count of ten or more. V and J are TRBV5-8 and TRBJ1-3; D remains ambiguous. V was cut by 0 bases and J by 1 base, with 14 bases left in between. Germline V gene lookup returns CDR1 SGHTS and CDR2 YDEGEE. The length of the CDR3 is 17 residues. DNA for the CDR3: TGTGCCAGCAGCTTGGTAAATCCCGCGTCGTCTGGAAACACCATATATTTT. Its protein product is CASSLVNPASSGNTIYF.

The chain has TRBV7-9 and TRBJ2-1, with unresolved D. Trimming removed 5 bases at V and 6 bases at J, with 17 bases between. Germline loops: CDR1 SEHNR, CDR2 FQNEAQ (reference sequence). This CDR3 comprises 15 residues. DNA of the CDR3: TGTGCCAGCAGCGGCAGAGTAGGGCAAGTCAATGAGCAGTTCTTC. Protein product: CASSGRVGQVNEQFF.

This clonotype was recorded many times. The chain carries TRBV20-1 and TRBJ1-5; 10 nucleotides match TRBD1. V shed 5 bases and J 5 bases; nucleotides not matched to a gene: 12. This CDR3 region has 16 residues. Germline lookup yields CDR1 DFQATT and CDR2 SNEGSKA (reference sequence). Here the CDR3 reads CSAPNPGTGDDQPQHF. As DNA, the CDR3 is TGCAGTGCTCCGAACCCCGGGACAGGGGACGATCAGCCCCAGCATTTT.

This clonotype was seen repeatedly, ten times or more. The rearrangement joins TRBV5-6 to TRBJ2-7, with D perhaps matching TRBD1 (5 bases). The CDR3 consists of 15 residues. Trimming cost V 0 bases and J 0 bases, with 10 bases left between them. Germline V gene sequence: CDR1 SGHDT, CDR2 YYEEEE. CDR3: CASSLGLTGSYEQYF. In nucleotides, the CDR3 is TGTGCCAGCAGCTTGGGTCTAACAGGCTCCTACGAGCAGTACTTC.

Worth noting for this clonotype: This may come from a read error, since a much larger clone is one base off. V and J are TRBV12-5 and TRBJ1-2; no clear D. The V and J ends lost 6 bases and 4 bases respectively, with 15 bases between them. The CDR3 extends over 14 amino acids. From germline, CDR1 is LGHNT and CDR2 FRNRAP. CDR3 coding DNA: TGTGCTAGTGGCCGGGTGCAGGTTATCTATGGCTACACCTTC. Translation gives CASGRVQVIYGYTF. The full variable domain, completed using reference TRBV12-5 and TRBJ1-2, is DARVTQTPRHKVTEMGQEVTMRCQPILGHNTVFWYRQTMMQGLELLAYFRNRAPLDDSGMPKDRFSAEMPDATLATLKIQPSEPRDSAVYFCASGRVQVIYGYTFGSGTRLTVV.

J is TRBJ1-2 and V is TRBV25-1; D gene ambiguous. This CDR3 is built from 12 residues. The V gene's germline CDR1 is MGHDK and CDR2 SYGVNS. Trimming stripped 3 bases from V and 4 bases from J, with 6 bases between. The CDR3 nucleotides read TGTGCCAGCAGTGACCCTCTCTATGGCTACACCTTC. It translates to CASSDPLYGYTF.